This is a list of T cell receptor beta chains from one sample in a study of blood T cell repertoires in COVID-19. This table comes from immunoSEQ multiplex PCR, and its TCRdb copy is limited to in-frame clones, with some not included. Found here are some 80,000 clones, 81% of them singletons; the top ten hold roughly two fifths. Sequencing was carried out using peripheral blood. Receptors were obtained from an elderly man with acute or convalescent COVID-19. Both conserved end residues are part of each CDR3. The order of the fields is J gene, D gene, V gene, clone size, CDR3 DNA, CDR3 protein. D genes are given only for firm matches. The listing skips clone size in some rows; elsewhere it reads once, few, many or a size class.

>TRBJ1-5|.|TRBV6-5|.
TGTGCCAGCAGAAACGGGGGTCTCGGGCAGCCCCAGCATTTT
CASRNGGLGQPQHF
>TRBJ1-1|.|TRBV14|.
TGTGCCAGCAGCCAAGACCTAGGACAGCTTAACACTGAAGCTTTCTTT
CASSQDLGQLNTEAFF
>TRBJ2-3|TRBD1|TRBV5-1|.
TGCGCCAGCAGCTTACAGGGGGCAGATACGCAGTATTTT
CASSLQGADTQYF
>TRBJ1-1|TRBD1|TRBV18|.
TGTGCCAGCTCACGACAGGGGGCCGGGTACACTGAAGCTTTCTTT
CASSRQGAGYTEAFF
>TRBJ2-1|TRBD2|TRBV5-5|.
TGTGCCAGCAGCCAAATCCGACTAGCGAGATACAATGAGCAGTTCTTC
CASSQIRLARYNEQFF
>TRBJ2-1|TRBD1|TRBV2|.
TGTGCCAGCAGTGAGGAAAGGGGGCCCTACAATGAGCAGTTCTTC
CASSEERGPYNEQFF
>TRBJ2-1|TRBD2|TRBV27|.
TGTGCCAGCAGTTTCCCTGGACTAGCGGGAGCTGGTGAGCAGTTCTTC
CASSFPGLAGAGEQFF
>TRBJ1-1|.|TRBV9|.
TGTGCCAGCAGCGTAGCTGGACAGAACACTGAAGCTTTCTTT
CASSVAGQNTEAFF
>TRBJ2-7|TRBD2|TRBV6-5|many
TGTGCCAGCAGTCGGGGGACTAGCGGGATTTACGAGCAGTACTTC
CASSRGTSGIYEQYF
>TRBJ2-2|.|TRBV18|few
TGTGCCAGCTCATACAGGGTAAACACCGGGGAGCTGTTTTTT
CASSYRVNTGELFF
>TRBJ2-7|TRBD1|TRBV5-1|.
TGCGCCAGCAGCTTGGGCCAGGGGGCCTACGAGCAGTACTTC
CASSLGQGAYEQYF
>TRBJ2-2|.|TRBV3-1/TRBV3-2|.
TGTGCCAGCAGCCAAACCCAGGGCACCGGGGAGCTGTTTTTT
CASSQTQGTGELFF
>TRBJ2-2|.|TRBV28|.
TGTGCCAGCAGTTTCCGGAACACCGGGGAGCTGTTTTTT
CASSFRNTGELFF
>TRBJ2-7|.|TRBV19|.
TGTGCCAGTAGTGCTCCGACAGACCGCTACGAGCAGTACTTC
CASSAPTDRYEQYF
>TRBJ2-2|.|TRBV6-5|.
TGTGCCAGCAGTTACGACGGGAGAGTTAGCGGGGAGCTGTTTTTT
CASSYDGRVSGELFF
>TRBJ1-5|.|TRBV12-2|few
TGTGCAAGTCGCTTAGACAGTTATAGCAATCAGCCCCAGCATTTT
CASRLDSYSNQPQHF
>TRBJ1-1|TRBD1|TRBV7-3|.
TGTGCCAGCAGCCCTCAAACGCGGACAGGGAACACTGAAGCTTTCTTT
CASSPQTRTGNTEAFF
>TRBJ1-1|TRBD1|TRBV15|once
TGTGCCACCAGCAGAGGACAGGGAAACACTGAAGCTTTCTTT
CATSRGQGNTEAFF
>TRBJ2-5|.|TRBV11-2|.
TGTGCCAGCAGCTTTCAGCGGTCAGAGACCCAGTACTTC
CASSFQRSETQYF
>TRBJ2-2|TRBD1|TRBV18|.
TGTGCCAGCTCACCCCCCGGAGGACAGGGGTTCTGGGAGCTGTTTTTT
CASSPPGGQGFWELFF
>TRBJ2-7|.|TRBV30|.
TGTGCCTGGAGTAGAAGACAGTCCATTTACGAGCAGTACTTC
CAWSRRQSIYEQYF
>TRBJ2-1|.|TRBV18|.
TGTGCCAGCTCACCAACCTTGGACTCACACAATGAGCAGTTCTTC
CASSPTLDSHNEQFF
>TRBJ2-5|.|TRBV12-5|.
TGTGCTAGTGGTTCCGCAGCCCCCGGGAGCGCTACCCAAGAGACCCAGTACTTC
CASGSAAPGSATQETQYF
>TRBJ2-3|.|TRBV11-3|.
TGTGCCAGCAGTTCTGGGCGAGACCGGGGGGATACGCAGTATTTT
CASSSGRDRGDTQYF
>TRBJ2-1|TRBD2|TRBV18|.
TGTGCCAGCTCACCCCAGCGGGAGGGCTACAATGAGCAGTTCTTC
CASSPQREGYNEQFF
>TRBJ1-6|.|TRBV19|.
TGTGCCAGTAGTATGGGAGATTATAATTCACCCCTCCACTTT
CASSMGDYNSPLHF
>TRBJ1-1|TRBD1|TRBV19|few
TGTGCCAGTAGTAGTACAGGGGCCGAAGCTTTCTTT
CASSSTGAEAFF
>TRBJ1-2|.|TRBV5-1|.
TGCGCCAGCAGCTTCAGGGATCAAAGTGGCTACACCTTC
CASSFRDQSGYTF
>TRBJ1-1|.|TRBV6-5|.
TGTGCCAGCAGTTATGGCAGGGGGAACACTGAAGCTTTCTTT
CASSYGRGNTEAFF
>TRBJ1-3|.|TRBV3-1/TRBV3-2|.
TGTGCCAGCAGCCAAGTCCGGGACAGAAACACCATATATTTT
CASSQVRDRNTIYF
>TRBJ1-5|TRBD1|TRBV5-1|.
TGCGCCAGCAGCCCGGGGACAGGGGGGACCTATCAGCCCCAGCATTTT
CASSPGTGGTYQPQHF
>TRBJ2-3|.|TRBV9|once
TGTGCCAGCAGCGTAGCTACTAACACAGATACGCAGTATTTT
CASSVATNTDTQYF
>TRBJ2-1|TRBD2|TRBV6-5|.
TGTGCCAGCATACGAGCGGGAGCCCACAATGAGCAGTTCTTC
CASIRAGAHNEQFF
>TRBJ2-1|.|TRBV5-1|.
TGCGCCAGCAGCTTGTTAAGCGGGTACAATGAGCAGTTCTTC
CASSLLSGYNEQFF
>TRBJ1-6|.|TRBV9|.
TGTGCCAGCAGCGCTAATGAGGGAGTTTCACCCCTCCACTTT
CASSANEGVSPLHF
>TRBJ1-2|TRBD1|TRBV5-1|.
TGCGCCAGCAGCTTGGGCGGGACAGCGCCCTATGGCTACACCTTC
CASSLGGTAPYGYTF
>TRBJ2-1|TRBD1|TRBV6-5|.
TGTGCCAGCAGTTACTCGCGACAGGGCTACAATGAGCAGTTCTTC
CASSYSRQGYNEQFF
>TRBJ1-2|TRBD1|TRBV3-1/TRBV3-2|.
TGTGCCAGCAGCCTAGGACAGGGCCGCTACACCTTC
CASSLGQGRYTF
>TRBJ1-2|TRBD1|TRBV30|.
TGTGCCGGCCTGGGACAGCTCTATGGCTACACCTTC
CAGLGQLYGYTF
>TRBJ1-6|TRBD1|TRBV29-1|few
TGCAGCGTACGGGACAGGGCTGATTCACCCCTCCACTTT
CSVRDRADSPLHF
>TRBJ2-2|TRBD2|TRBV28|once
TGTGCCAGCAGTTTAGGCCTAGCGGGACTAGCCGGGGAGCTGTTTTTT
CASSLGLAGLAGELFF
>TRBJ1-1|.|TRBV10-3|.
TGTGCCATCAGCGTACAGGGGAACACTGAAGCTTTCTTT
CAISVQGNTEAFF
>TRBJ1-4|TRBD1|TRBV7-2|.
TGTGCCAGCAGCTTGCTCCCGGACAGGGGGGGTGAAAAACTGTTTTTT
CASSLLPDRGGEKLFF
>TRBJ2-1|TRBD2|TRBV28|.
TGTGCCAGCAGCCTCAGACTAGCGGGAGGTTACCACAATGAGCAGTTCTTC
CASSLRLAGGYHNEQFF
>TRBJ2-7|TRBD1|TRBV6-6|few
TGTGCCAGCAGTCTCCCGGGACAGAACGAGCAGTACTTC
CASSLPGQNEQYF
>TRBJ1-1|.|TRBV6-1|.
TGTGCCAGCAGTGAAATGAGTTGGGGGGGCTCTGAAGCTTTCTTT
CASSEMSWGGSEAFF
>TRBJ1-1|.|TRBV5-1|.
TGCGCCAGCAGCGATCAGGGGAACACTGAAGCTTTCTTT
CASSDQGNTEAFF
>TRBJ1-4|.|TRBV5-1|.
TGCGCCAGCAGCCCTCAGGGTAATGGTGAAAAACTGTTTTTT
CASSPQGNGEKLFF